This T cell receptor (beta chain) was identified in a study of blood T cell repertoires in COVID-19. Study information: PBMCs, B-cell-depleted T cells, or T cells provided the cDNA or gDNA that made up the material.

This clone was counted only a few times. V gave up 5 bases and J gave up 5 bases; unmatched junction bases: 8. The CDR3 contains 15 residues. The germline V gene encodes CDR1 SEHNR and CDR2 FQNEAQ (reference sequence). Per the original data handling: By means of reference gene primer amplification, nucleated cell counts were estimated. TCRdb's table, derived via immunoSEQ multiplex PCR, lists solely in-frame clones and lacks some. V and J calls and clone size are given by that table; D and trimming were obtained from the DNA. The sample records 200,000 to 300,000 clones, more than 80% being singletons.

The clonotype comes from a woman in her thirties or forties with acute or convalescent COVID-19. This sequence joins TRBV7-9 and TRBJ1-1; 10 bases line up with TRBD1. Sequenced: peripheral blood. Written as DNA, the CDR3 is TGTGCCAGCAGCCCAGGGACAGGGGATAGAACTGAAGCTTTCTTT. It encodes CASSPGTGDRTEAFF.